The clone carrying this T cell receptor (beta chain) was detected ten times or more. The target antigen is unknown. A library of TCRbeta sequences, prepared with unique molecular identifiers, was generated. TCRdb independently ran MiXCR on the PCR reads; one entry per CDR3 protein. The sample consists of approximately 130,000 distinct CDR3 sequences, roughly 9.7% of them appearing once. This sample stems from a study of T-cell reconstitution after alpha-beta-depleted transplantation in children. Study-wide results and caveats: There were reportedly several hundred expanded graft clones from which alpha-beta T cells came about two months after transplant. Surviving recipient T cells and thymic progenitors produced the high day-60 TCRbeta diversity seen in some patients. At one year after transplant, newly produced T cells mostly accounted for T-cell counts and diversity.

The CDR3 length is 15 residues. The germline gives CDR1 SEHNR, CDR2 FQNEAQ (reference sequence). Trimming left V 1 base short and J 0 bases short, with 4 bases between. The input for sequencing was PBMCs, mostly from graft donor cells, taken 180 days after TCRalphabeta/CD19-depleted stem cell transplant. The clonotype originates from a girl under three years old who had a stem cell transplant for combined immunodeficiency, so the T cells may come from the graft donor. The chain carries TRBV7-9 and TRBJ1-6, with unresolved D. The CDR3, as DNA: TGTGCCAGCAGCTTAGGAAGCTCCTATAATTCACCCCTCCACTTT. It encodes CASSLGSSYNSPLHF.